The text below deals with one TCR beta chain. Its antigen is still unknown. The data were taken from a study of T-cell memory formation after mild COVID-19. General study points: There was a balanced CD4/CD8 profile in clones contracting day 15 to 85, and later expanders leaned CD4+. Pre-infection memory showed some responding clones, and this suggested that cross-reactive memory joined.

The CDR3 is 15 amino acids. Unmatched junction bases numbered 7, after V lost 6 bases and J lost 4 bases. A single record per CDR3 protein comes from TCRdb applying MiXCR to the 5' RACE reads. The repertoire holds 220,000 or so distinct CDR3 sequences, with 9.5% as singletons. The receptor was derived from a man between 18 and 29 years old who had mild COVID-19 (a few samples of this study predate the infection). Cell type and time point are not known. The V call is TRBV12-3 or TRBV12-4, the J call TRBJ2-3, with 10 nucleotides matching TRBD2. The sample taken for sequencing was PBMCs or a T cell subset sorted from them (not recorded which). The CDR3 coding sequence is TGTGCCAGCAGGGATACTAGCGGGGTCCCAGATACGCAGTATTTT. Translated: CASRDTSGVPDTQYF.